These T cell receptor beta chains were read from a single sample in a study of T cell responses to AZD1222 COVID-19 vaccine. The protocol was immunoSEQ multiplex PCR, while the TCRdb copy is restricted to in-frame clones and leaves out a portion. The sample carries about 110,000 clones, 70% to 90% recorded once. Sequenced material: peripheral blood, taken on day 0 of AZD1222 vaccination. The receptors derive from an adult in good health. The CDR3 runs from the conserved cysteine through the conserved F or W. Each record gives: CDR3 length, clone size, V gene, J gene, D gene, CDR3 protein, CDR3 DNA. The D gene is left open where the match is weak. Clone sizes are given selectively: once, few, many, or a class where the clone is expanded.

>15|-|TRBV9|TRBJ1-1|TRBD1
CASSVYDRVVSEAFF
TGTGCCAGCAGCGTATATGACAGGGTGGTGTCTGAAGCTTTCTTT
>11|few|TRBV24-1|TRBJ1-1|-
CATRRGSEAFF
TGTGCCACCAGAAGAGGCTCTGAAGCTTTCTTT
>13|-|TRBV12-3/TRBV12-4|TRBJ1-2|-
CASSFQGNYGYTF
TGTGCCAGCAGTTTTCAGGGTAACTATGGCTACACCTTC
>11|-|TRBV3-1/TRBV3-2|TRBJ1-1|-
CASSHHTEAFF
TGTGCCAGCAGCCACCACACTGAAGCTTTCTTT
>15|-|TRBV7-9|TRBJ1-5|-
CASSPPGRINQPQHF
TGTGCCAGCAGCCCCCCGGGGAGGATCAATCAGCCCCAGCATTTT
>14|-|TRBV6-5|TRBJ2-7|-
CASNRALEGREQYF
TGTGCCAGCAACAGAGCATTGGAGGGGAGGGAGCAGTACTTC
>17|-|TRBV24-1|TRBJ2-2|-
CATSDSQTPVGTGELFF
TGTGCCACCAGTGATTCGCAAACCCCCGTGGGGACCGGGGAGCTGTTTTTT
>15|-|TRBV18|TRBJ1-2|TRBD1
CASSPTRDSLYGYTF
TGTGCCAGCTCACCGACCCGGGACAGCCTCTATGGCTACACCTTC
>15|-|TRBV11-3|TRBJ2-3|TRBD2
CASSSRTSGRDTQYF
TGTGCCAGCAGCTCCAGGACTAGCGGCCGGGATACGCAGTATTTT
>14|-|TRBV9|TRBJ1-6|TRBD1
CASSRTGNNSPLHF
TGTGCCAGCAGCCGGACAGGGAATAATTCACCCCTCCACTTT
>15|-|TRBV7-8|TRBJ2-1|TRBD2
CASSFWGGRADEQFF
TGTGCCAGCAGCTTCTGGGGCGGGAGAGCCGATGAGCAGTTCTTC
>16|-|TRBV30|TRBJ1-2|-
CAWSGSRGASNYGYTF
TGTGCCTGGAGTGGCTCGCGGGGGGCTTCTAACTATGGCTACACCTTC
>13|-|TRBV7-2|TRBJ2-1|-
CASSPQWGPEQFF
TGTGCCAGCAGCCCCCAATGGGGTCCAGAGCAGTTCTTC
>17|-|TRBV6-2/TRBV6-3|TRBJ1-5|-
CASSSTAPGFGNQPQHF
TGTGCCAGCAGTTCAACGGCCCCGGGGTTCGGCAATCAGCCCCAGCATTTT
>15|-|TRBV11-2|TRBJ1-1|TRBD1
CASSLVGGLGTEAFF
TGTGCCAGCAGCTTAGTAGGGGGCTTAGGCACTGAAGCTTTCTTT
>14|-|TRBV27|TRBJ1-3|TRBD1
CASRTYRGGNTIYF
TGTGCCAGCAGGACCTACAGGGGCGGAAACACCATATATTTT
>14|-|TRBV10-3|TRBJ1-1|-
CAIRNLDENTEAFF
TGTGCCATCAGGAACCTGGACGAGAACACTGAAGCTTTCTTT
>14|-|TRBV2|TRBJ1-5|-
CASSADSFNQPQHF
TGTGCCAGCAGTGCGGACAGCTTCAATCAGCCCCAGCATTTT
>11|-|TRBV29-1|TRBJ2-1|-
CSAPHGNEQFF
TGCAGCGCCCCGCATGGGAATGAGCAGTTCTTC
>15|-|TRBV18|TRBJ2-3|-
CASSPLQGRTDTQYF
TGTGCCAGCTCACCCCTACAGGGGAGGACAGATACGCAGTATTTT
>15|-|TRBV24-1|TRBJ2-1|-
CATSFGGSSYNEQFF
TGTGCCACCAGCTTCGGCGGTAGCTCCTACAATGAGCAGTTCTTC
>16|-|TRBV7-9|TRBJ1-1|TRBD1
CASSLDRGPRNTEAFF
TGTGCCAGCAGCTTGGACAGGGGGCCCAGAAACACTGAAGCTTTCTTT
>15|-|TRBV29-1|TRBJ1-4|TRBD1
CSVDLTGDDEEKLFF
TGCAGCGTTGACCTTACAGGGGACGACGAAGAAAAACTGTTTTTT
>16|-|TRBV4-1|TRBJ2-5|TRBD1
CASSPKGQGFFETQYF
TGCGCCAGCAGCCCAAAGGGACAGGGGTTCTTTGAGACCCAGTACTTC
>14|-|TRBV12-5|TRBJ2-7|-
CASGPPPRENEQYF
TGTGCTAGTGGTCCACCCCCACGGGAAAACGAGCAGTACTTC
>13|-|TRBV12-3/TRBV12-4|TRBJ1-5|-
CATSTNSNQPQHF
TGTGCCACCAGCACCAATAGCAATCAGCCCCAGCATTTT
>11|-|TRBV20-1|TRBJ1-2|-
CSPLDQGGYTF
TGCAGTCCATTGGATCAGGGGGGCTACACCTTC
>17|-|TRBV15|TRBJ1-5|-
CATSRGRGGTLHQPQHF
TGTGCCACCAGCAGAGGCCGGGGGGGAACTCTCCATCAGCCCCAGCATTTT
>15|-|TRBV24-1|TRBJ2-1|-
CATSDTGHAYNEQFF
TGTGCCACCAGTGATACGGGTCATGCCTACAATGAGCAGTTCTTC
>13|few|TRBV5-1|TRBJ2-7|-
CASSPGDFHEQYF
TGCGCCAGCAGCCCGGGGGACTTCCACGAGCAGTACTTC
>14|-|TRBV25-1|TRBJ2-7|-
CASSTEELSYEQYF
TGTGCCAGCAGCACGGAGGAGCTCTCCTACGAGCAGTACTTC
>17|-|TRBV9|TRBJ2-7|TRBD1
CASSVGGQGGQPYEQYF
TGTGCCAGCAGCGTAGGAGGACAGGGGGGACAGCCCTACGAGCAGTACTTC
>13|-|TRBV29-1|TRBJ2-5|-
CSVGGLRQETQYF
TGCAGCGTGGGGGGACTCCGCCAAGAGACCCAGTACTTC
>14|-|TRBV4-3|TRBJ2-7|-
CASSQADTSYEQYF
TGCGCCAGCAGCCAGGCGGACACTTCCTACGAGCAGTACTTC
>17|-|TRBV27|TRBJ1-6|-
CASSSPRGDSYNSPLHF
TGTGCCAGCAGTTCCCCACGGGGGGATTCCTATAATTCACCCCTCCACTTT
>13|-|TRBV12-3/TRBV12-4|TRBJ1-5|-
CASSLGYNQPQHF
TGTGCCAGCAGTTTAGGGTACAATCAGCCCCAGCATTTT
>18|-|TRBV3-1/TRBV3-2|TRBJ2-5|TRBD2
CASSQKRGGLRDRETQYF
TGTGCCAGCAGCCAAAAGCGGGGGGGCCTCAGGGATAGAGAGACCCAGTACTTC
>16|-|TRBV13|TRBJ1-6|-
CASSLGRGSYNSPLHF
TGTGCCAGCAGCTTAGGGCGGGGTTCCTATAATTCACCCCTCCACTTT
>16|-|TRBV5-1|TRBJ2-3|TRBD1
CASSLAQTGGADTQYF
TGCGCCAGCAGCTTGGCGCAAACAGGGGGCGCAGATACGCAGTATTTT
>13|-|TRBV19|TRBJ2-1|TRBD2
CASSIRTSGEQFF
TGTGCCAGTAGTATAAGGACTAGCGGTGAGCAGTTCTTC
>17|few|TRBV19|TRBJ2-1|TRBD2
CASSITLTSGGANEQFF
TGTGCCAGTAGTATCACCCTCACTAGCGGGGGGGCCAATGAGCAGTTCTTC
>13|-|TRBV25-1|TRBJ1-2|TRBD1
CASRLTGGEGYTF
TGTGCCAGCAGATTAACAGGGGGCGAGGGCTACACCTTC
>14|-|TRBV27|TRBJ2-7|-
CASRGSQYAYEQYF
TGTGCCAGCAGGGGGAGTCAGTACGCCTACGAGCAGTACTTC
>15|few|TRBV19|TRBJ1-5|TRBD1
CASRTGAHSNQPQHF
TGTGCCAGCAGGACAGGGGCTCATAGCAATCAGCCCCAGCATTTT
>15|-|TRBV18|TRBJ1-3|-
CASSPQGPSGNTIYF
TGTGCCAGCTCACCACAGGGACCGTCTGGAAACACCATATATTTT
>15|-|TRBV5-6|TRBJ1-2|TRBD1
CASTQLGQENYGYTF
TGTGCCAGCACCCAATTGGGACAGGAGAACTATGGCTACACCTTC
>13|-|TRBV4-3|TRBJ1-1|-
CASSLTGNTEAFF
TGCGCCAGCAGCCTAACGGGGAACACTGAAGCTTTCTTT
>11|-|TRBV19|TRBJ1-1|-
CASPQGGEAFF
TGTGCCAGCCCGCAGGGTGGTGAAGCTTTCTTT
>12|-|TRBV12-3/TRBV12-4|TRBJ1-1|-
CASSFGNTEAFF
TGTGCCAGCAGTTTTGGGAACACTGAAGCTTTCTTT